The entry below gives a single T cell receptor (beta chain) sequence along with its context. Its specificity is unknown. This record comes from a study of cytomegalovirus exposure and HLA in healthy donors. Turning to the study itself: It was reported in a later analysis that the 120 validation repertoires used the same platform as the 550 to 850 first-cohort repertoires.

Study results and limitations: A later analysis found first-cohort TCR clusters tended to co-occur in the approximately 110 validation repertoires. Associated with cytomegalovirus, according to the listing, were around 170 TCR beta chains. The classifier, whose performance was assessed in both the original and validation cohorts, reportedly diagnosed cytomegalovirus status with high specificity and sensitivity.

TCRdb's table, derived via immunoSEQ multiplex PCR, lists solely in-frame clones and lacks some. This table has approximately 160,000 clones, 91% appearing once. The sequence came from a woman between 18 and 29 years old in good health and CMV-seropositive. Sequencing used PBMCs.

The CDR3 nucleotides read TGTGCCAGCAGTGACCTGAGAGGAGGTGAGCAGTTCTTC. Its translation is CASSDLRGGEQFF. The chain carries TRBV6-1 and TRBJ2-1, with D perhaps matching TRBD2 (5 bases). CDR3 length equals 13 residues. CDR1 and CDR2 from the germline V gene are MNHNS and SASEGT. V was clipped by 3 bases and J by 9 bases, with 12 bases between them.